Below, 26 T cell receptor beta chains from the same sample are listed, as sequenced in a study of blood T cell repertoires in COVID-19. Clones were sequenced by immunoSEQ multiplex PCR, and TCRdb holds only the in-frame ones, with some missing. The data contain a few hundred thousand clones, around 86% of them seen just once; the ten biggest clones take up around a tenth. Sequenced input: peripheral blood. The source is a man aged 40-55 years who had recovered from COVID-19.

The J gene is TRBJ1-1, the V gene TRBV2, with 9 bases that match TRBD1. CDR3 size: 13 residues. The V gene's germline CDR1 is SNHLY and CDR2 FYNNEI. J was trimmed by 6 bases and V by 6 bases; bases with no gene match: 5. This CDR3 is CASRNGTGPEAFF. The CDR3 DNA reads as TGTGCCAGCAGAAACGGGACAGGGCCTGAAGCTTTCTTT.

The V call is TRBV7-2, the J call TRBJ2-5; maybe TRBD2 (5 bases). Germline V lookup: CDR1 SGHTA, CDR2 FQGNSA. The CDR3 is 14 residues long. The V and J ends lost 5 bases and 3 bases respectively, with 13 bases between them. The CDR3 spells CASSRPRGKETQYF. The CDR3 DNA follows: TGTGCCAGCAGCAGACCCCGGGGAAAAGAGACCCAGTACTTC.

This chain uses TRBV4-1 with TRBJ1-2, with 7 nucleotides matching TRBD1. CDR1 and CDR2 from the germline V gene are MGHRA and YSYEKL. This CDR3 has 18 residues. Germline trimming cut 1 base from V and 7 bases from J; bases unmatched to any gene: 18. CDR3 in amino acids: CASSQVFLTGIPDGGYTF. The DNA of the CDR3 is TGCGCCAGCAGCCAAGTCTTCCTGACAGGGATTCCAGACGGTGGCTACACCTTC.

This sequence joins TRBV11-3 and TRBJ2-3; 9 bases are shared with TRBD2. After removal of 1 base from V and 1 base from J, the junction contained 0 bases not matched to a gene. The germline CDR1 and CDR2 sequences are SGHNT and YENEEA. This CDR3 spans 15 amino acids. This chain's CDR3 is CASSLGTSGTDTQYF. The CDR3 region has the DNA TGTGCCAGCAGCTTAGGGACTAGCGGCACAGATACGCAGTATTTT.

The J gene is TRBJ1-6, the V gene TRBV5-4, with no clear D. The ends were cut back, 2 bases at V and 7 bases at J, with 13 bases in the middle. CDR3 length: 15 amino acids. Per the germline V gene, CDR1 is SGHNT and CDR2 is YYREEE (reference sequence). The CDR3 sequence: CASSFGQTENSPLHF. In nucleotides, the CDR3 is TGTGCCAGCAGCTTCGGCCAGACGGAGAATTCACCCCTCCACTTT.

The rearrangement uses TRBV3-1 (or the pseudogene TRBV3-2) and TRBJ1-1; D gene uncertain. Germline V CDR1 and CDR2: LGHDT, YNNKEL (reference sequence). Trimming shortened V by 0 bases and J by 1 base, and 9 bases separated the two germline ends. This CDR3 spans 15 amino acids. This CDR3 reads CASSQDLTENTEAFF. The DNA of the CDR3 is TGTGCCAGCAGCCAAGATTTAACAGAGAACACTGAAGCTTTCTTT.

The gene calls are TRBV12-3 or TRBV12-4 and TRBJ1-2; TRBD1 aligns across 9 bases. CDR3 size: 13 residues. The J segment lost 6 bases and the V segment lost 6 bases, leaving 5 bases of the junction unmatched. For the CDR3, the DNA is TGTGCCAGCAGGGTACAGGGGGCGCATGGCTACACCTTC. It translates to CASRVQGAHGYTF.

The rearrangement joins TRBV18 to TRBJ1-3; D not certain. Trimming removed 6 bases at V and 0 bases at J, with 6 bases between. Germline assignment: CDR1 KGHSH and CDR2 LQKENI. This CDR3 is built from 13 residues. The CDR3 region has the DNA TGTGCCAGCTCGGAGAGCTCTGGAAACACCATATATTTT. Protein: CASSESSGNTIYF.

V usage is TRBV27 and J usage is TRBJ2-7; 9 bases align to TRBD1. With 8 bases clipped from V and 3 bases from J, the junction kept 11 bases outside the gene matches. The CDR3 extends over 15 amino acids. In germline, CDR1 is MNHEY, CDR2 SMNVEV (reference sequence). The CDR3 sequence: CASPHRDRESYEQYF. DNA for the CDR3: TGTGCCAGCCCCCACCGGGACAGGGAAAGCTACGAGCAGTACTTC.

The rearrangement uses TRBV5-6 and TRBJ2-2, with D tentatively TRBD1 (6 bases). Germline V CDR1 and CDR2: SGHDT, YYEEEE. The CDR3 has 16 residues. V lost 0 bases and J lost 2, with 11 bases in between. In DNA, the CDR3 is TGTGCCAGCAGCTTGGATCAGGGGCCCAACACCGGGGAGCTGTTTTTT. As protein: CASSLDQGPNTGELFF.

V is TRBV5-1 and J is TRBJ2-2; 7 nucleotides agree with TRBD1. V dropped 4 bases and J dropped 6; count of bases not matched to a gene: 12. There are 16 residues in the CDR3. Germline CDR1 reads SGHRS; CDR2 reads YFSETQ. The CDR3 coding sequence is TGCGCCAGCAGCATGATACAGGGGACCCTAGCCGGGGAGCTGTTTTTT. Translation gives CASSMIQGTLAGELFF. Full variable domain (rest looked up from reference TRBV5-1 and TRBJ2-2): KAGVTQTPRYLIKTRGQQVTLSCSPISGHRSVSWYQQTPGQGLQFLFEYFSETQRNKGNFPGRFSGRQFSNSRSEMNVSTLELGDSALYLCASSMIQGTLAGELFFGEGSRLTVL.

The rearrangement uses TRBV7-9 and TRBJ1-1; a possible D gene is TRBD1 (5 bases). The CDR3 runs 14 residues. The germline V gene has CDR1 SEHNR and CDR2 FQNEAQ (reference sequence). V was pared by 2 bases and J by 2 bases, with 9 bases between. This CDR3 is CASSLQGSNTEAFF. CDR3 in DNA: TGTGCCAGCAGCTTACAGGGTAGCAACACTGAAGCTTTCTTT.

In this sample, this clone turned up once. This rearrangement joins TRBV9 to TRBJ2-3; D possibly corresponds to TRBD1 (6 bases). V dropped 0 bases and J dropped 4 bases, with 12 bases sitting between them. This CDR3 comprises 15 residues. The germline CDR1 and CDR2 sequences are SGDLS and YYNGEE. CDR3 in amino acids: CASSVGPRGPDTQYF. The CDR3 DNA reads TGTGCCAGCAGCGTAGGACCCAGGGGCCCAGATACGCAGTATTTT.

The chain uses TRBV6-2 or TRBV6-3 and TRBJ2-4, with 8 bases lining up with TRBD2. V trimming: 2 bases; J trimming: 3 bases; junction bases outside the gene matches: 9. The germline V gene has CDR1 MNHEY and CDR2 SVGEGT. The CDR3 runs to 17 residues. The DNA for the CDR3 is TGTGCCAGCAGTTACGATGGTTGGGGACTAGACAAAAACATTCAGTACTTC. Protein: CASSYDGWGLDKNIQYF.

The chain joins TRBV5-6 to TRBJ2-2, with D tentatively TRBD2 (7 bases). This CDR3 is built from 16 residues. Per the germline V gene, CDR1 is SGHDT and CDR2 is YYEEEE. Trimming pared 0 bases from V and 5 bases from J, leaving 14 bases between. The CDR3 here is CASSLGGGHGTGELFF. The CDR3 DNA reads TGTGCCAGCAGCTTGGGCGGGGGCCATGGTACCGGGGAGCTGTTTTTT.

This clone came up once. The J gene is TRBJ2-5, the V gene TRBV7-8; 10 positions match TRBD2. Germline CDR1 is SGHVS and CDR2 is FQNEAQ. Trimming took 4 bases from V and 5 from J; bases not matched to a gene: 19. The length of the CDR3 is 19 residues. CDR3 sequence: CASSSAPASGSLTGETQYF. The DNA of the CDR3 is TGTGCCAGCAGCTCCGCCCCCGCTAGCGGGAGTCTCACGGGGGAGACCCAGTACTTC.

This sequence joins TRBV19 and TRBJ2-7; 9 bases line up with TRBD1. Trimming at V came to 5 bases and at J to 3 bases, leaving 11 bases not matched to a gene. The CDR3 runs to 16 residues. The germline CDR1 and CDR2 sequences are LNHDA and SQIVND (reference sequence). The CDR3 here is CASSSFSRDRVYEQYF. CDR3 DNA sequence: TGTGCCAGTAGTTCCTTCTCCCGGGACAGGGTCTACGAGCAGTACTTC. The full variable domain, in which reference TRBV19 and TRBJ2-7 provide the parts outside the CDR3, is DGGITQSPKYLFRKEGQNVTLSCEQNLNHDAMYWYRQDPGQGLRLIYYSQIVNDFQKGDIAEGYSVSREKKESFPLTVTSAQKNPTAFYLCASSSFSRDRVYEQYFGPGTRLTVT.

The J gene is TRBJ2-1, the V gene TRBV6-5; D may be TRBD2 (6 bases). This CDR3 has 14 amino acids. The ends were cut back, 5 bases at V and 5 bases at J, with 13 bases in the middle. In germline, CDR1 is MNHEY, CDR2 SVGAGI. The CDR3 loop reads CASSIRRGDNEQFF. The CDR3 DNA follows: TGTGCCAGCAGTATTCGGCGGGGCGACAATGAGCAGTTCTTC.

The chain recombines TRBV18 with TRBJ1-6, with D unresolved. CDR1 KGHSH and CDR2 LQKENI come from the germline V gene. V lost 3 bases and J 8 bases, leaving 14 bases between the germline ends. The CDR3 consists of 15 residues. The CDR3 loop reads CASSPRRGMDSPLHF. The CDR3 nucleotides are TGTGCCAGCTCACCGCGCCGGGGAATGGATTCACCCCTCCACTTT.

This sequence joins TRBV27 and TRBJ2-5, with a possible D match to TRBD2 (7 bases). The germline CDR1 and CDR2 sequences are MNHEY and SMNVEV (reference sequence). Trimming removed 6 bases from V and 4 bases from J, with 12 bases in between. CDR3 length: 13 residues. The CDR3 DNA follows: TGTGCCAGCAGCCCGAGGGGGGGAGAGACCCAGTACTTC. Protein: CASSPRGGETQYF.

This sequence joins TRBV11-2 and TRBJ1-1; tentative D call: TRBD1 (6 bases). The CDR3 length is 17 residues. The V gene lost 5 bases and the J gene lost 3 bases, with 22 bases spanning the gap. In germline, CDR1 is SGHAT, CDR2 FQNNGV. CDR3 amino acids: CASSPIQGFMRYTEAFF. The CDR3 region has the DNA TGTGCCAGCAGCCCAATACAGGGTTTTATGAGGTACACTGAAGCTTTCTTT.

This clone occurred once. The rearrangement links TRBV5-1 to TRBJ1-4; D perhaps matches TRBD1 (5 bases). The CDR3 covers 17 residues. The V gene lost 0 bases and the J gene lost 0 bases, with 12 bases spanning the gap. Germline V gene data show CDR1 as SGHRS and CDR2 as YFSETQ. This chain's CDR3 is CASSLGQLDPTNEKLFF. CDR3 nucleotide sequence: TGCGCCAGCAGCTTGGGACAGCTAGACCCAACTAATGAAAAACTGTTTTTT.

The gene calls are TRBV6-1 and TRBJ2-7; the D gene is possibly TRBD2 (6 bases). There are 16 residues in the CDR3. V was clipped by 0 bases and J by 4 bases, with 16 bases between them. CDR1 and CDR2 (germline): MNHNS, SASEGT. DNA for the CDR3: TGTGCCAGCAGTGAAGCGTTCGGGGGTGGGACGTACGAGCAGTACTTC. It codes for CASSEAFGGGTYEQYF.

This clone was seen at least ten times. The rearrangement joins TRBV7-9 to TRBJ1-5; D not resolved. CDR1 is SEHNR, CDR2 FQNEAQ, per germline (reference sequence). Trimming took off 5 bases at V and 7 bases at J, with 15 bases between the two ends. This CDR3 spans 14 amino acids. The CDR3 is CASSGTGEGQPQHF. The CDR3 DNA follows: TGTGCCAGCAGCGGAACTGGGGAGGGACAGCCCCAGCATTTT.

The genes are TRBV4-3 and TRBJ1-1; 9 bases map to TRBD1. Per germline, CDR1 LGHNA and CDR2 YSLEER. The CDR3 totals 17 residues. J was trimmed by 1 base and V by 3 bases; bases with no gene match: 9. The CDR3, as DNA: TGCGCCAGCAGCCACTCGACCCGGGGACAGGGGAACACTGAAGCTTTCTTT. Residues: CASSHSTRGQGNTEAFF.

The chain combines TRBV18 with TRBJ1-2; D not certain. Germline assignment: CDR1 KGHSH and CDR2 LQKENI. The length of the CDR3 is 16 residues. V gave up 3 bases and J gave up 5 bases, with 19 bases separating them. This chain's CDR3 is CASSPGSGGGHYGYTF. The CDR3 DNA follows: TGTGCCAGCTCACCCGGTAGTGGCGGAGGGCATTATGGCTACACCTTC.